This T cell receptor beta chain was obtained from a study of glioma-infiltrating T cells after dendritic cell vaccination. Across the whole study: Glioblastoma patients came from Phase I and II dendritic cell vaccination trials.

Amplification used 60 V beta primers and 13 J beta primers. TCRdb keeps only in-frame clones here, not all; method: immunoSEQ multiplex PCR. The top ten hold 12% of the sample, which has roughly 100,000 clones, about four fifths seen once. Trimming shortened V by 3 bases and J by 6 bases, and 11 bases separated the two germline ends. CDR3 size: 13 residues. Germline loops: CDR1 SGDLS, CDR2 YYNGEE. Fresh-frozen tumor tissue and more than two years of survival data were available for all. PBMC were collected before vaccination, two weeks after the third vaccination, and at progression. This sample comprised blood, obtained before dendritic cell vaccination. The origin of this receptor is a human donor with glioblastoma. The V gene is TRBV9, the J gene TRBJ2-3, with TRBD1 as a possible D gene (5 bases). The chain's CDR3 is CASSGQTTDTQYF. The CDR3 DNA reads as TGTGCCAGCAGCGGACAGACAACGGATACGCAGTATTTT.